This TCR beta chain was profiled in a study of CD8 T cells in Susac syndrome. Random hexamers served to reverse transcribe roughly 0.45 to 1 ug RNA. Coverage of TCR beta CDR3 amplification by immunoSEQ multiplex PCR extended to 54 Vbeta and 13 Jbeta. TCRdb analysed the immunoSEQ multiplex PCR reads with MiXCR anew, one entry per CDR3 protein. The table shows approximately 270,000 distinct CDR3 sequences, with just over 90% occurring only once. Trimming pared 3 bases from V and 5 bases from J, leaving 5 bases between. The CDR3 has 12 amino acids. The germline V gene encodes CDR1 KGHDR and CDR2 SFDVKD. The genes are TRBV24-1 and TRBJ2-3; D remains unclear. The specimen was CD4+ T cells from PBMCs. This sequence was found in a human donor with multiple sclerosis. CDR3 in amino acids: CATSDPLDTQYF. The DNA of the CDR3 is TGTGCCACCAGTGATCCGCTAGATACGCAGTATTTT.